Only a few counts were recorded for the clone carrying this TCR beta chain. This entry comes from a study of blood T cell repertoires in COVID-19. Clinical histories supplied by participants themselves formed the basis of cohort assignment. The V segment lost 4 bases and the J segment 8 bases; nucleotides outside the gene matches: 7. This CDR3 has 14 amino acids. The germline gives CDR1 MRHNA, CDR2 SNTAGT. Original analysis: Nucleated cell counts were estimated from reference gene primer amplification. Sequencing was performed with immunoSEQ multiplex PCR; in TCRdb, only in-frame clones are kept and a portion is missing. V, J and clone size reflect that table, while D and trimming were determined from the DNA. The sample has more than 110,000 clones; approximately 84% are singletons.

The source of this sequence is a woman aged 18-29 years who had been exposed to COVID-19. Sequencing was carried out using PBMCs or T cells enriched from blood (not recorded which). The V and J genes are TRBV6-4 and TRBJ2-1, with TRBD1 identical over 8 bases. The CDR3 reads CASSGGTGGDEQFF. CDR3 nucleotides: TGTGCCAGCAGTGGAGGGACAGGTGGGGATGAGCAGTTCTTC.